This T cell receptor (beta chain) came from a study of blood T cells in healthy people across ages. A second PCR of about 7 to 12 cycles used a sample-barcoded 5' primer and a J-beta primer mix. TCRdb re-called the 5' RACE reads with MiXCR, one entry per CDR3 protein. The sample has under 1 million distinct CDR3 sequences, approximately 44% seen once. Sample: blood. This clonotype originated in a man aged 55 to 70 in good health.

This CDR3 reads CASNFQGPSGYTF. The CDR3 region has the DNA TGCGCCAGCAACTTCCAGGGGCCAAGTGGCTACACCTTC. The chain is built from TRBV5-1 and TRBJ1-2; tentative D call: TRBD1 (6 bases). The CDR3 is 13 amino acids. The germline V gene encodes CDR1 SGHRS and CDR2 YFSETQ. Trimming removed 6 bases at V and 7 bases at J, with 16 bases between.